What follows are 11 T cell receptor beta chains derived from one specimen sequenced in a study of cytomegalovirus exposure and HLA in healthy donors. Amplification used 60 Vbeta primers and 13 Jbeta primers. Here immunoSEQ multiplex PCR was the method, and the copy in TCRdb shows in-frame clones only, minus some. Among 150,000 to 200,000 clones listed, roughly 9.5% were seen once. The material sequenced was PBMCs. The source of these receptors is a woman aged 25 to 39 in good health and CMV-seropositive.

The genes are TRBV18 and TRBJ1-2; TRBD1 matches 7 bases. The CDR3 contains 14 residues. Germline CDR1 KGHSH, CDR2 LQKENI. The V gene end was trimmed by 5 bases and the J gene end by 6 bases; junction bases not matched to a gene: 9. The CDR3 nucleotides read TGTGCCAGCTCAGAGACAGGGCTTGGGGATGGCTACACCTTC. It yields the protein CASSETGLGDGYTF. Complete variable domain (other parts from reference TRBV18 and TRBJ1-2): NAGVMQNPRHLVRRRGQEARLRCSPMKGHSHVYWYRQLPEEGLKFMVYLQKENIIDESGMPKERFSAEFPKEGPSILRIQQVVRGDSAAYFCASSETGLGDGYTFGSGTRLTVV.

This chain links TRBV4-2 with TRBJ2-7; D remains unclear. This CDR3 contains 13 residues. Looked up from germline, CDR1 is LGHNA and CDR2 is YNFKEQ. V was shortened by 2 bases and J by 6 bases, with 11 bases between the two germline ends. The CDR3 sequence: CASSQMEFGEQYF. The CDR3 bases are TGTGCCAGCAGCCAAATGGAGTTCGGCGAGCAGTACTTC.

The chain is built from TRBV10-1 and TRBJ2-5, with 7 bases fitting TRBD2. Germline V gene data show CDR1 as WNHNN and CDR2 as SYGVQD (reference sequence). The CDR3 consists of 15 residues. Trimming at V came to 2 bases and at J to 3 bases, leaving 6 bases not matched to a gene. The CDR3 region is CASSEISSGKETQYF. As DNA, the CDR3 is TGCGCCAGCAGTGAGATCTCTAGCGGCAAAGAGACCCAGTACTTC.

This clone has just a few counts. The V and J genes are TRBV12-5 and TRBJ2-7, with 9 nucleotides matching TRBD2. The germline V gene encodes CDR1 LGHNT and CDR2 FRNRAP. There are 14 residues in the CDR3. The J segment lost 2 bases and the V segment lost 5 bases, leaving 4 bases of the junction unmatched. CDR3 bases: TGTGCTAGTGGTAGACTAGCGGATACCTACGAGCAGTACTTC. Protein sequence: CASGRLADTYEQYF.

This clone was counted a few times. The chain carries TRBV7-3 and TRBJ2-1; TRBD2 matches 9 bases. The CDR3 extends over 16 amino acids. Germline CDR1 SGHTA, CDR2 FQGTGA. J gave up 4 bases and V 2 bases, and 6 bases lay outside the gene matches. DNA of the CDR3: TGTGCCAGCAGCTTAGGGCTAGCGGGATCTTACAATGAGCAGTTCTTC. This encodes CASSLGLAGSYNEQFF.

This rearrangement joins TRBV7-6 to TRBJ2-5; the match to TRBD2 covers 14 bases. The J segment lost 5 bases and the V segment lost 1 base, leaving 0 bases of the junction unmatched. Germline V lookup: CDR1 SGHVS, CDR2 FNYEAQ. The CDR3 sequence is 15 residues long. The CDR3 region is CASSLGLAGGETQYF. The DNA for the CDR3 is TGTGCCAGCAGCTTAGGACTAGCGGGAGGGGAGACCCAGTACTTC.

This chain connects TRBV9 to TRBJ1-3; maybe TRBD1 (5 bases). The germline V gene has CDR1 SGDLS and CDR2 YYNGEE. This CDR3 is 14 amino acids long. Trimming left V 6 bases short and J 1 base short, with 11 bases between. The CDR3 here is CASKPGGSGNTIYF. In DNA, the CDR3 is TGTGCCAGCAAACCCGGGGGGTCTGGAAACACCATATATTTT. Drawing the rest from reference TRBV9 and TRBJ1-3, the complete variable domain is DSGVTQTPKHLITATGQRVTLRCSPRSGDLSVYWYQQSLDQGLQFLIQYYNGEERAKGNILERFSAQQFPDLHSELNLSSLELGDSALYFCASKPGGSGNTIYFGEGSWLTVV.

The chain is built from TRBV6-1 and TRBJ2-5; D not certain. The germline CDR1 and CDR2 sequences are MNHNS and SASEGT. The CDR3 length is 13 residues. CDR3 sequence: CAGSYLPQETQYF. The CDR3, as DNA: TGTGCAGGCAGTTATTTACCCCAGGAGACCCAGTACTTC.

J is TRBJ1-5 and V is TRBV2, with D perhaps TRBD1 (5 bases). The V gene lost 6 bases and the J gene lost 1 base, with 13 bases spanning the gap. Germline lookup yields CDR1 SNHLY and CDR2 FYNNEI. The CDR3 sequence is 15 residues long. CDR3 region: CASSSQGISNQPQHF. CDR3 bases: TGTGCCAGCAGCTCGCAGGGAATAAGCAATCAGCCCCAGCATTTT.

The chain uses TRBV2 and TRBJ2-3; maybe TRBD2 (6 bases). V was pared by 3 bases and J by 9 bases, with 22 bases between. This CDR3 comprises 16 residues. Per germline, CDR1 SNHLY and CDR2 FYNNEI. The CDR3 sequence: CASSEEGGTIPTTQYF. The CDR3 nucleotides are TGTGCCAGCAGTGAGGAGGGAGGCACTATCCCGACGACGCAGTATTTT. Supplemented by reference TRBV2 and TRBJ2-3, the full variable domain reads EPEVTQTPSHQVTQMGQEVILRCVPISNHLYFYWYRQILGQKVEFLVSFYNNEISEKSEIFDDQFSVERPDGSNFTLKIRSTKLEDSAMYFCASSEEGGTIPTTQYFGPGTRLTVL.

This clone was seen more than once but under ten times. The J gene is TRBJ2-7, the V gene TRBV1; TRBD2, the table's D call, lacks a check against the DNA. TRBV1 represents a pseudogene. The CDR3 length is 13 residues. The CDR3 DNA sequence: TGCACCAGCTCCCGAGTCTATTCGGACGAGCAGTACTTC. It translates to CTSSRVYSDEQYF.